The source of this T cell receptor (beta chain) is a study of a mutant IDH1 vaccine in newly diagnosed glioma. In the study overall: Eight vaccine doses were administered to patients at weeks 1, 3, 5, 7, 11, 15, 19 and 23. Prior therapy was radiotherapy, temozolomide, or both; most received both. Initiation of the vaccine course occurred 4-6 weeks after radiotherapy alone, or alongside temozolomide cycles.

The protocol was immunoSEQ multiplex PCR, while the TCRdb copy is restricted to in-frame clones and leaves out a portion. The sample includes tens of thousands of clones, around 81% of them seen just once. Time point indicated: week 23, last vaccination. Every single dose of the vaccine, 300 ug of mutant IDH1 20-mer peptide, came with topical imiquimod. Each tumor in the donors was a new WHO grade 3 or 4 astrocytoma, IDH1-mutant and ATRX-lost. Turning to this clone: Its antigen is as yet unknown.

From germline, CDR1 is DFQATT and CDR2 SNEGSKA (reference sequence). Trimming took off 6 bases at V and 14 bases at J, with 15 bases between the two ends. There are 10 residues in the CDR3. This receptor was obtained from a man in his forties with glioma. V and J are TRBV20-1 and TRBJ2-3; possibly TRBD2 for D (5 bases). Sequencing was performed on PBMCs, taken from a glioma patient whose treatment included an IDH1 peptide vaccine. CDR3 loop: CSAAAGLVYF. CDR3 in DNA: TGCAGTGCCGCGGCGGGTTTGGTGTATTTT.